This T cell receptor beta chain is drawn from a study of T cell repertoires in cytomegalovirus infection. Worth noting for this clonotype: What it binds is not known. At one of its ends the junction is not consistent with the germline gene, which may arise from a read error.

Using its own MiXCR run on the reads, TCRdb lists one record per CDR3 protein. Of some 940,000 distinct CDR3 sequences listed, approximately 31% are singletons. The source was cultured CD8+ T cells from PBMCs, collected from culture after CMV antigen stimulation. The sequence derives from a human donor in good health (CMV status not recorded). Some clones in this sample may be carry-over from other donors' samples.

The CDR3 nucleotides read TGTGCCAGCAGCTTAGCGGGACGGGACTATGTCTACACCTTC. It yields the protein CASSLAGRDYVYTF. This chain links TRBV7-2 with TRBJ1-2; D possibly corresponds to TRBD1 (5 bases). In germline, CDR1 is SGHTA, CDR2 FQGNSA. The CDR3 loop spans 14 amino acids.